This is a list of T cell receptor beta chains from one sample in a study of OX40 agonist ivuxolimab in advanced cancers. The repertoire was sequenced with immunoSEQ multiplex PCR; TCRdb's copy has only in-frame clones and lacks some. Of about 22,000 clones detected, just under 85% appear once; the ten largest clones hold about 50%. This specimen was CD4+ or CD8+ T cells sorted from blood, taken in a trial of the OX40 agonist ivuxolimab. These receptors were obtained from an adult with an advanced solid tumor such as melanoma, head and neck, liver or kidney cancer. CDR3s leave out the opening cysteine and the closing phenylalanine or tryptophan.

V	CDR3
TRBV7-9	ASSWGDSLYEQY
TRBV7-6	ASSPGTGTRETQY
TRBV6-1	ASSGGTAPRY
TRBV7-6	ASSLARGSDYGYT
TRBV2	ARRGRGANTEAF
TRBV28	ASTTDEGGGETQY
TRBV15	ATSRDHGTVLHY
TRBV28	ASSSDWKVF
TRBV28	ASSNIGEGGEQY
TRBV11-2	ASSLAYEQY
TRBV29-1	SAIEFLATNTEAF
TRBV19	ASSPSGAGANVLT
TRBV9	ASSVSGGPVGTDTQY
TRBV5-4	ASSYQGREDTQY
TRBV28	ASSGINQPQH
TRBV7-2	ASSWGVSGEKLF
TRBV5-1	ASSFRVSSYEQY
TRBV28	ASVISGGTPGTYEQY
TRBV6-6	ASSYPREGGTEAF
TRBV28	ASSLGRNEQF
TRBV19	ASLSTANNQPQH
TRBV4-2	ASSQDMAGGTADTQY
TRBV5-1	ASSKTEYTEAF
TRBV27	ASSSGNPFYNSPLH
TRBV6-1	ASSDAYSGTSGNTIY
TRBV7-9	ASSLGTILALSEQY
TRBV6-1	ASSMTGVGYEQY
TRBV6-5	ASSYSEYEQY
TRBV19	ASSATGGINEQY
TRBV5-1	ASSLSLGPRTEAF